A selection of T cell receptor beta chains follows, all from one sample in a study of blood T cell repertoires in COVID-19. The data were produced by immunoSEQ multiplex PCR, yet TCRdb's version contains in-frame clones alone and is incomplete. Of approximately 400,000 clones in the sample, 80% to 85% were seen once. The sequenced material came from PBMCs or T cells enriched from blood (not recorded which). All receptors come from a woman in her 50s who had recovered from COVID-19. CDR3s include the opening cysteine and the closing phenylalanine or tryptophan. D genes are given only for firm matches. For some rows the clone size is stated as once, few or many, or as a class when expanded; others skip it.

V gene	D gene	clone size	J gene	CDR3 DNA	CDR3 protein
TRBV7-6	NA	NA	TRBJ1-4	TGTGCCAGCAGCTCGATGGAGGGAATTAATGAAAAACTGTTTTTT	CASSSMEGINEKLFF
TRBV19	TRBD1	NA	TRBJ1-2	TGTGCCAGTAGTGGAGGGGACAGCTTAGCGTATGGCTACACCTTC	CASSGGDSLAYGYTF
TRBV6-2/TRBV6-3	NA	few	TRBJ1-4	TGTGCCAGCAGCCCCTTCGAGTTCAGGGGATTACTTCCCCCCCCCGTGACTAATGAAAAACTGTTTTTT	CASSPFEFRGLLPPPVTNEKLFF
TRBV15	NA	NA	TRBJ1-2	TGTGCCACCACCACCACAACGCCGGCGGGCAGCTATGGCTACACCTTC	CATTTTTPAGSYGYTF
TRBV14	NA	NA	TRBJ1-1	TGTGCCAGCAGCCAAGAAGGAACAGCGAACACTGAAGCTTTCTTT	CASSQEGTANTEAFF
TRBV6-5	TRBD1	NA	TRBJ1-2	TGTGCCAGCAGTTACTCAAGCAGGGGGTGGAATGGCTACACCTTC	CASSYSSRGWNGYTF
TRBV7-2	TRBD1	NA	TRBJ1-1	TGTGCCAGCAGCGCCCGACAGGGTTTTCAAGAAGCTTTCTTT	CASSARQGFQEAFF
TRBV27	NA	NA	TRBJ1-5	TGTGCCAGCAGGAAACAGGGTTTCAGCAATCAGCCCCAGCATTTT	CASRKQGFSNQPQHF
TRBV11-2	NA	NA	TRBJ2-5	TGTGCCAGCAGCTTAGATTCTCATACTAAAGAGACCCAGTACTTC	CASSLDSHTKETQYF
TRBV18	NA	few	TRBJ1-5	TGTGCCAGCTCACAAAAGGAGGGCAATCAGCCCCAGCATTTT	CASSQKEGNQPQHF
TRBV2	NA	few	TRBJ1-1	TGTGCCAGCAGCGCCCCGGGGAGGAGCGGCACTGAAGCTTTCTTT	CASSAPGRSGTEAFF
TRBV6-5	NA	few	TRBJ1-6	TGTGCCAGCAGTTACAGCGATAATTCACCCCTCCACTTT	CASSYSDNSPLHF
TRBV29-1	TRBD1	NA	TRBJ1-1	TGCAGCGTCGGCCAGGGGGAGGTCACTGAAGCTTTCTTT	CSVGQGEVTEAFF
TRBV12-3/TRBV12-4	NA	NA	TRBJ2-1	TGTGCCAGCAGCCTCAGGGGGAGGAATGAGCAGTTCTTC	CASSLRGRNEQFF
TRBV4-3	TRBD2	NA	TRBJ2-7	TGCGCCAGCAGCCAAGTACCACTAGCGGGAGTTGGAGTCACCTACGAGCAGTACTTC	CASSQVPLAGVGVTYEQYF
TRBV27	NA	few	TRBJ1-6	TGTGCCAGCAGACAGGGAACCTATAATTCACCCCTCCACTTT	CASRQGTYNSPLHF
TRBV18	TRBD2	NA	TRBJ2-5	TGTGCCAGCTCACCCATGAGTCTAGCGGGGCAAGAGACCCAGTACTTC	CASSPMSLAGQETQYF
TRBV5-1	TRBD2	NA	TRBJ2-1	TGCGCCAGCAGCTTGGCCAATCTAGCGGGGAACAATGAGCAGTTCTTC	CASSLANLAGNNEQFF
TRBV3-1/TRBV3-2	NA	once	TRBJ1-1	TGTGCCAGCAGCCCTCAGAAGAACACTGAAGCTTTCTTT	CASSPQKNTEAFF
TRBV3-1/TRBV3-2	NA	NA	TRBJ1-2	TGTGCCAGCAGCCAAGATGCTGGGCCCTATGGCTACACCTTC	CASSQDAGPYGYTF
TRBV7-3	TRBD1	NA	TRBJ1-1	TGTGCCAGCAGCAAGGGACAGGGGAACACTGAAGCTTTCTTT	CASSKGQGNTEAFF
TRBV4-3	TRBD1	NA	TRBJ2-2	TGCGCCAGCAGCCGCCAACCAGGGACAGGGGAGTTTCGAGCCGGGGAGCTGTTTTTT	CASSRQPGTGEFRAGELFF
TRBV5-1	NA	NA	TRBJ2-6	TGCGCCAGCAGCTTGGCCGGGGTTGCCAACGTCCTGACTTTC	CASSLAGVANVLTF
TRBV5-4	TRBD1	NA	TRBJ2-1	TGTGCCAGCAGCTTCCGGCAGGGGGCAAGGTACAATGAGCAGTTCTTC	CASSFRQGARYNEQFF
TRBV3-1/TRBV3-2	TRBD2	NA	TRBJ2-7	TGTGCCAGCAGCTCCCCGGGGGGGGGAGAGCAGTACTTC	CASSSPGGGEQYF
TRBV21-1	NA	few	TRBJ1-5	TGTGCCAGCAGCAACGCCGGGACAGGGATGATTAGCAATCAGCCCCAGCATTTT	CASSNAGTGMISNQPQHF
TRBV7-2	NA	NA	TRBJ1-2	TGTGCCAGCATCCCTTCGGGGGGGGGAACTAACTATGGCTACACCTTC	CASIPSGGGTNYGYTF
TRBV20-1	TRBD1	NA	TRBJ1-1	TGCAGTGCTAGTAACAGGGGGCATCTTAACACTGAAGCTTTCTTT	CSASNRGHLNTEAFF
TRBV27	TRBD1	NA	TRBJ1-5	TGTGCCAGCAGCCCGGGACAGATCACTCAGCCCCAGCATTTT	CASSPGQITQPQHF
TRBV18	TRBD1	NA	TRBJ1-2	TGTGCCAGCTCGTTCGACAGGGACTATGGCTACACCTTC	CASSFDRDYGYTF
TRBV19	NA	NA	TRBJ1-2	TGTGCCAGTAGTGCCTACTCTCGGACGGGAGCCTATGGCTACACCTTC	CASSAYSRTGAYGYTF
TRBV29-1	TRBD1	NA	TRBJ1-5	TGCAGCGCAGGGGGCGGCAATCAGCCCCAGCATTTT	CSAGGGNQPQHF